Described below is a single T cell receptor (beta chain) sequence and its context. Its recognized antigen is unknown. Per-nucleotide qualities are absent, and no much larger clonotype sits a single base away. The V end loses 0 bases and the J end loses 1 base, and a stretch of 11 bases separates them. CDR1 and CDR2 (GTSNPN, SVGIG) derive from the germline V gene (reference sequence). The CDR3 holds 15 amino acids from the cysteine to the phenylalanine. The CDR3 DNA has 45 bases and is translated from base 1. Donors were healthy HIV-negative adults with no recently reported acute infections or vaccinations. All donors were Caucasian adults living in Nashville, Tennessee, USA. Magnetic negative selection was used to enrich CD4+ T cells, after which naive cells were positively selected on CD45RA and the negative fraction became the memory subset. After blood collection by leukapheresis, PBMCs were isolated using Ficoll-Histopaque density gradient centrifugation and then cryopreserved in the vapor phase of liquid nitrogen. Purity and quantity of every magnetically sorted T cell population were checked by analytical flow cytometry. From each sorted fraction, genomic DNA was isolated and quantified by UV absorbance on a Nanodrop 2000c.

The sample belongs to a study of shared clonotypes between healthy human individuals (dated by TCRdb to the early 2020s). Study-level background: Two women and a few men aged 18 to 49 years were included in the cohort. Each donor's leukapheresis produced roughly between roughly 0.85 and 9 billion PBMCs. For each donor, CD4 naive and CD4 memory were each given three plates, CD8 naive was given two plates, and CD8 memory was given one plate. To estimate repertoire size and how much clonotypes are shared between individuals, the study performed deep sequencing of blood TCR repertoires from 4 to 6 healthy adults. Different laboratories and diverse techniques were used to prepare libraries and sequence TCR repertoires, to increase sequencing depth and limit assay-specific biases. Findings and caveats that apply to the study as a whole: Larger estimated clonotype richness was generally found for naive subsets than for memory subsets. Incomplete sequencing was indicated by rarefaction of sorted-subset datasets, despite the large sequencing depth. Compared with non-shared clonotypes, clonotypes shared by all four sorted-subset donors had higher generation probabilities. Pairwise subsampling led to the expectation that sequencing depth would affect the degree of clonotype sharing among donors. The genetic and exposure-history diversity represented was limited by the small number of donors. Sharing across a few donors was observed for about 5% of naive CD4, over 3% of naive CD8, over 2% of memory CD4, and roughly 0.4% of memory CD8 clonotypes. Sampling was restricted to blood, and TCR repertoires in tissue are likely to differ from TCR repertoires in blood.

Using the deep immunoSEQ assay, multiplex PCR amplified TCR CDR3 regions from genomic DNA. Extracted genomic DNA from each cell subset was distributed evenly across all wells of several immunoSEQ 96-well plates, and each plate was treated as a replicate. For sorted subsets, each replicate PCR was loaded with approximately 200 ng genomic DNA, equivalent to 25,000 to 30,000 T cell genomes. Purified libraries were quantified with a Qubit 3.0 fluorometer, sized on a Bioanalyzer 2100, and re-quantified with the KAPA Library Quantification kit. A separate single-read 150-cycle Illumina NextSeq 550 flow cell was used to sequence each immunoSEQ 96-well plate. As for the authors' bioinformatics: Because the immunoSEQ output included only junctional sequences and no quality scores, the filtering could not be the same as the filtering used for full-length reads. Sequences were annotated with PyIR, a Python wrapper for IgBLAST v1.9, and V/J genes and CDR3 were assigned using IMGT germline references. Reads were removed for weak V/J assignments (E-value above 1e-6), missing CDR3, stop codons, out-of-frame junctions, or ambiguous translated residues. A V3J clonotype was defined by an identical inferred V gene, J gene, and CDR3 amino acid sequence. To compute the percentage overlap between repertoires, the number of shared unique clonotypes was divided by the size of the smaller repertoire. Richness of each repertoire was evaluated using RTK rarefaction, the Chao1 estimator, and Recon v2.1 estimates of unobserved clonotypes. For all TCRbeta clonotypes obtained by the gDNA method from a few donors, generation probabilities were computed with OLGA. TCRdb holds this immuneACCESS table with in-frame rearrangements only. Some clones are missing; in checked studies, unresolved V genes explain under half, and the rest has no known cause. V and J calls and clone size are given by that table; D and trimming were obtained from the DNA. Present in this sample are some 2,500,000 clones, under 95% of which were seen just once. The top ten hold around 0.4% of the sample.

The chain is assembled from TRBV30 and TRBJ2-3; TRBD2 is perhaps the D gene, given 5 matching bases. The sample consisted of naive CD4+ T cells from PBMCs. The cell subset or site label for this specimen denotes: CD45RA+ positively selected. This TCR was sampled from a young man in good health. Some clones in this sample may be carry-over from other donors' samples. The nucleotide sequence is TGTGCCTGGAGTGTAACGGGATGGGGCACAGATACGCAGTATTTT. Its amino acids are CAWSVTGWGTDTQYF.